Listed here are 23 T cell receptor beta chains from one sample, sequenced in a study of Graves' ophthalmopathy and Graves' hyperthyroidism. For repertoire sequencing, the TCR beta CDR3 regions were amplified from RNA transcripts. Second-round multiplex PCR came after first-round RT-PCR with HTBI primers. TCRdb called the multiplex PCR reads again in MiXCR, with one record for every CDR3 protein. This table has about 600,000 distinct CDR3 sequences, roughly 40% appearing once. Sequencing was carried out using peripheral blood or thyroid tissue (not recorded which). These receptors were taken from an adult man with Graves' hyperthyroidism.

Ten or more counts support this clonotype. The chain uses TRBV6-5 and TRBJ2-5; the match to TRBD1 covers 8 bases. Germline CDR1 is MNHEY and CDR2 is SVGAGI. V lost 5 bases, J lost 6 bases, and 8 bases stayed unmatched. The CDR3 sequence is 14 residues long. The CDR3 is CASSGTGGVQTQYF. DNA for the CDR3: TGTGCCAGCAGTGGGACAGGAGGGGTACAGACCCAGTACTTC.

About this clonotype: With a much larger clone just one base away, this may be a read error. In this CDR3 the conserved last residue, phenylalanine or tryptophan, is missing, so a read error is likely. The CDR3 loop is CAISATGYEQYL. For the CDR3, the DNA is TGTGCCATCAGTGCGACTGGGTACGAGCAGTACCTC. J is TRBJ2-7 and V is TRBV10-3; D is unresolved. CDR3 size: 12 residues. V lost 4 bases and J 4 bases, leaving 8 bases between the germline ends. Germline values: CDR1 ENHRY, CDR2 SYGVKD.

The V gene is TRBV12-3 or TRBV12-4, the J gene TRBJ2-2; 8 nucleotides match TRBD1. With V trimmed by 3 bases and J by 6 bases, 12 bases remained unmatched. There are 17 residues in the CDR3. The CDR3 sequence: CASSFMQGAFDAGELFF. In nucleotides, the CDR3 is TGTGCCAGCAGTTTTATGCAGGGGGCTTTCGACGCCGGGGAGCTGTTTTTT.

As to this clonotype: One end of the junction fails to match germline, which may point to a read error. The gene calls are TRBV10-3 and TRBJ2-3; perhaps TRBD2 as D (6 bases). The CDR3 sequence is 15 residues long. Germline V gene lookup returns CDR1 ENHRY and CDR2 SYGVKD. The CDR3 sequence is CASSETGRGTDTQYF. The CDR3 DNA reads TGTGCCAGCAGTGAAACCGGGAGAGGCACAGATACGCAGTATTTT.

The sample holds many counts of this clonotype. CDR3 in DNA: TGTGCCAGCAGCGGGTGGGAGAGTCTCTACGAGCAGTACTTC. It specifies CASSGWESLYEQYF. The V gene is TRBV6-1, the J gene TRBJ2-7; TRBD2 is a possible D gene (5 bases). Germline CDR1 and CDR2: MNHNS and SASEGT. Trimming stripped 6 bases from V and 3 bases from J, with 15 bases between. The CDR3 is 14 amino acids.

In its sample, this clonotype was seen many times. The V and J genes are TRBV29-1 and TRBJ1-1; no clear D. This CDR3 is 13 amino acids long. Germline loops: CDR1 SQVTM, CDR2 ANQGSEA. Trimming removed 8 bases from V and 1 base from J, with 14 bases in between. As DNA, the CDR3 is TGCAGCTTCGGCAAGGCTTCGAACACTGAAGCTTTCTTT. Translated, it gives CSFGKASNTEAFF.

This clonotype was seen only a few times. The CDR3 nucleotides read TGTGCCAGCAGCTCCTGGACAGGGGGAAACAATGAGCAGTTCTTC. Translating gives CASSSWTGGNNEQFF. The chain carries TRBV7-6 and TRBJ2-5; 10 nucleotides align to TRBD1. The closer fit of TRBJ2-1 to the DNA end suggests the J call may be wrong. This CDR3 is 15 amino acids long. Germline CDR1 SGHVS, CDR2 FNYEAQ.

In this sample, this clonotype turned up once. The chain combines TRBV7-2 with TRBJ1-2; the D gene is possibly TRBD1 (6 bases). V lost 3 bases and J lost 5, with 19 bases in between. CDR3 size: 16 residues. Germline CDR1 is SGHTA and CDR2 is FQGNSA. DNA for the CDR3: TGTGCCAGCAGCTTGGATGCGGGGGGGCCGGTTTATGGCTACACCTTC. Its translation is CASSLDAGGPVYGYTF. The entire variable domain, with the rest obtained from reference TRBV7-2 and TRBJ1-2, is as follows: GAGVSQSPSNKVTEKGKDVELRCDPISGHTALYWYRQSLGQGLEFLIYFQGNSAPDKSGLPSDRFSAERTGGSVSTLTIQRTQQEDSAVYLCASSLDAGGPVYGYTFGSGTRLTVV.

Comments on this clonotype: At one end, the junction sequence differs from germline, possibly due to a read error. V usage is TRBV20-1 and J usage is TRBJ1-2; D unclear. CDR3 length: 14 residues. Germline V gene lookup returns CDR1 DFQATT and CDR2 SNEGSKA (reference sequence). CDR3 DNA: TGCAGTGCTAGCGTTTCGCTAGCGGGAGGGCCTGAGTTCTTC. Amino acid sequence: CSASVSLAGGPEFF.

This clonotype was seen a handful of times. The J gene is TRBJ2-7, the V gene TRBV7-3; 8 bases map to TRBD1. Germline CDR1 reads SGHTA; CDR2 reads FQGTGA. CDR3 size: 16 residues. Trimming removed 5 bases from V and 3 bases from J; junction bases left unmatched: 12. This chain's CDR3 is CASSLEGRTGIYEQYF. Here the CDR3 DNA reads TGTGCCAGCAGCCTCGAGGGACGGACAGGGATCTACGAGCAGTACTTC.

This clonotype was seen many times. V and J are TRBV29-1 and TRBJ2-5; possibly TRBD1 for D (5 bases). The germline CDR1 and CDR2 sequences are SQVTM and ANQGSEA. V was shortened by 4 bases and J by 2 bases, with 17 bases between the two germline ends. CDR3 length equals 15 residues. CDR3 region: CSVVRGADRQETQYF. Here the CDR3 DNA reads TGCAGCGTTGTGCGTGGGGCAGATCGACAAGAGACCCAGTACTTC.

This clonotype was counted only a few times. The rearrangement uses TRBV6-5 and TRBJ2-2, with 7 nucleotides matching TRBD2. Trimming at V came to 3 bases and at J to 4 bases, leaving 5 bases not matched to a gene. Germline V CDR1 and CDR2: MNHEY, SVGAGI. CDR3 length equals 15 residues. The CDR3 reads CASSYAGASTGELFF. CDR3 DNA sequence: TGTGCCAGCAGTTATGCGGGAGCGAGCACCGGGGAGCTGTTTTTT.

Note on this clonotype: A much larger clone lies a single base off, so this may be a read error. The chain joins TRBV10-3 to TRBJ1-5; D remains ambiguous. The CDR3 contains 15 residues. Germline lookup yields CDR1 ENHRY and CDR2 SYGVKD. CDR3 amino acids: CASSLRWCSNQPQHF. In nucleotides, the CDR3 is TGTGCCAGCAGTTTGCGCTGGTGTAGCAATCAGCCCCAGCATTTT.

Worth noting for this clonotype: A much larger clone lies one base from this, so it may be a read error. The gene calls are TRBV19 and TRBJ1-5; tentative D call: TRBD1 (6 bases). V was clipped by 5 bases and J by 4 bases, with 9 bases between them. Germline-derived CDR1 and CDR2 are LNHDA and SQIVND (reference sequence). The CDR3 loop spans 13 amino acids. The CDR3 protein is CASSDTGNQPQHF. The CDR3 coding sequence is TGTGCCAGTAGTGATACAGGGAATCAGCCCCAGCATTTT.

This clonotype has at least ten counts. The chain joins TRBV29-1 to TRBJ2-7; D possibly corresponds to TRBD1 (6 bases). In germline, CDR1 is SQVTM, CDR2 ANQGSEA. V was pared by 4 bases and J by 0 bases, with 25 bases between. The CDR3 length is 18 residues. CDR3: CSVAGTTKSGPLSYEQYF. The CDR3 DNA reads TGCAGCGTTGCAGGGACAACTAAGTCTGGCCCTCTCTCCTACGAGCAGTACTTC.

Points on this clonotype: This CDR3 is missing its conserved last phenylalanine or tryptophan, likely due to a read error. The CDR3 loop is CASSLAWNTEAFL. In nucleotides, the CDR3 is TGTGCCAGCAGCTTGGCCTGGAACACTGAAGCTTTCCTT. The rearrangement joins TRBV5-4 to TRBJ1-1; D uncertain. From germline, CDR1 is SGHNT and CDR2 YYREEE (reference sequence). Trimming stripped 0 bases from V and 1 base from J, with 4 bases between. The CDR3 spans 13 residues.

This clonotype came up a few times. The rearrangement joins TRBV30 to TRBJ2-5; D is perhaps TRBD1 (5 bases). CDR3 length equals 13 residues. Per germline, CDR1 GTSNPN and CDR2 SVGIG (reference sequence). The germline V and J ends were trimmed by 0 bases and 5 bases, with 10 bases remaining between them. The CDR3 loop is CAWSVGQAETQYF. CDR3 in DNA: TGTGCCTGGAGTGTTGGACAAGCGGAGACCCAGTACTTC.

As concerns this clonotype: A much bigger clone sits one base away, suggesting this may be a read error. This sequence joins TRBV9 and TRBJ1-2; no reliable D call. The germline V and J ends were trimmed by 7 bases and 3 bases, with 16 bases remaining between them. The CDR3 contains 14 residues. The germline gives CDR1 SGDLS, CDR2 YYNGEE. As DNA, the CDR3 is TGTGCCAGCGGCGGACTTCACAGAGACTATGGCTACACCTTC. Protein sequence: CASGGLHRDYGYTF. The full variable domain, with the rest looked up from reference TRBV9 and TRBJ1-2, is DSGVTQTPKHLITATGQRVTLRCSPRSGDLSVYWYQQSLDQGLQFLIQYYNGEERAKGNILERFSAQQFPDLHSELNLSSLELGDSALYFCASGGLHRDYGYTFGSGTRLTVV.

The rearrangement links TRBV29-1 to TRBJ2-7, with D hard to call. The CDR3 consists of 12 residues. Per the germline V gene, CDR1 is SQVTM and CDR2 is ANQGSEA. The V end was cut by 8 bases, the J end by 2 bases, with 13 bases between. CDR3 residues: CSPTRTTYEQYF. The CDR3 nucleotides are TGCAGCCCCACCCGGACCACCTACGAGCAGTACTTC.

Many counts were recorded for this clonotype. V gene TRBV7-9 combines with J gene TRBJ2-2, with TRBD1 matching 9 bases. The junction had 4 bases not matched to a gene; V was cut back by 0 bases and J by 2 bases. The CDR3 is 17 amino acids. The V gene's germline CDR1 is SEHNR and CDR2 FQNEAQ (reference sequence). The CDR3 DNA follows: TGTGCCAGCAGCTTAGCCTTGACAGGGGGTAACACCGGGGAGCTGTTTTTT. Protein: CASSLALTGGNTGELFF.

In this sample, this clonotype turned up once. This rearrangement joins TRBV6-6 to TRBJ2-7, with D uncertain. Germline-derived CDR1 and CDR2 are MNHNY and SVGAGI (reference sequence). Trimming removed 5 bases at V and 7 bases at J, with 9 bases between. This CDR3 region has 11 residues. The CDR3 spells CASSNSWEQYF. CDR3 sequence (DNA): TGTGCCAGCAGTAATAGCTGGGAGCAGTACTTC.

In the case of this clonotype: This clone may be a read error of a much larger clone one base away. The CDR3 nucleotides read TGTGCCAGCAGCCTGATACCACAGGGGGACACTGAAGCTTCCTTT. Protein product: CASSLIPQGDTEASF. V is TRBV9 and J is TRBJ1-1; 8 bases are shared with TRBD1. Germline CDR1 reads SGDLS; CDR2 reads YYNGEE. The CDR3 has 15 residues. Based on the CDR3 plus reference TRBV9 and TRBJ1-1, the full variable domain is DSGVTQTPKHLITATGQRVTLRCSPRSGDLSVYWYQQSLDQGLQFLIQYYNGEERAKGNILERFSAQQFPDLHSELNLSSLELGDSALYFCASSLIPQGDTEASFGQGTRLTVV.

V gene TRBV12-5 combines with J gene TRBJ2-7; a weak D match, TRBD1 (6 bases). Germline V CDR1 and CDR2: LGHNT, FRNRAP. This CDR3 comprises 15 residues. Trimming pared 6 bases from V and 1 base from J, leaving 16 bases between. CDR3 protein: CASGPPPGQSYEQYF. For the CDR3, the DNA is TGTGCTAGTGGCCCTCCACCGGGACAATCCTACGAGCAGTACTTC.